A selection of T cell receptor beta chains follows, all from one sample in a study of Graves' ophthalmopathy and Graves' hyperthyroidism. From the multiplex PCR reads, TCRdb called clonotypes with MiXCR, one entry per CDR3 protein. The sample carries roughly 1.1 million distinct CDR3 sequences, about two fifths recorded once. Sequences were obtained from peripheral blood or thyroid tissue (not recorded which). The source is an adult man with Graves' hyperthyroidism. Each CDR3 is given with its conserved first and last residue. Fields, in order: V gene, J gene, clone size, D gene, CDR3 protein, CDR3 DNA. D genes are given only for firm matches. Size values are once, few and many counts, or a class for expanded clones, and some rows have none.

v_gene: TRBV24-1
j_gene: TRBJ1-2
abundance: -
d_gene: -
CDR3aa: CTTTNYGYTF
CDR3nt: TGTACCACAACTAACTATGGCTACACCTTC

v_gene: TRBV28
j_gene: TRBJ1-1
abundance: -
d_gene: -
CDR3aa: CVSSSPINLNTEAFF
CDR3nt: TGTGTCAGCAGTTCGCCAATAAATCTGAACACTGAAGCTTTCTTT

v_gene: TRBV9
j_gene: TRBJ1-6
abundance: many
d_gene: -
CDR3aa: CASSVGGSDSPLHF
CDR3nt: TGTGCCAGCAGCGTAGGGGGATCAGATTCACCCCTCCACTTT

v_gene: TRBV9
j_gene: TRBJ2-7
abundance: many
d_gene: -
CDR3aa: CASSVGSAGPYEQYF
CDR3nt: TGTGCCAGCAGCGTAGGTTCGGCGGGACCCTACGAGCAGTACTTC

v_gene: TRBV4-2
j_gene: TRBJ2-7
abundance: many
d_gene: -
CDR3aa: CASSQEGSGTQYF
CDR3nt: TGTGCCAGCAGCCAAGAAGGAAGCGGCACGCAGTACTTC

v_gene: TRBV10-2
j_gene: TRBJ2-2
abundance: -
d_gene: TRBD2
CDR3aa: CASRFLAGAAGELFF
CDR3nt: TGCGCCAGCAGGTTTCTAGCGGGGGCGGCCGGGGAGCTGTTTTTT

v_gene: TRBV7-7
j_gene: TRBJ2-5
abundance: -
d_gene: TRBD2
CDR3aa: CASSLVTSGRGETQYF
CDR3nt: TGTGCTAGCAGCTTAGTAACTAGCGGGAGAGGCGAGACCCAGTACTTC

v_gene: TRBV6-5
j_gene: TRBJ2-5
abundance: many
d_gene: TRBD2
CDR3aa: CASSYPGGTQYF
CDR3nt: TGTGCCAGCAGTTACCCGGGGGGGACCCAGTACTTC

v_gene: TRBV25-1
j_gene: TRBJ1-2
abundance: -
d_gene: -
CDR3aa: CASSSTGAGHGYTF
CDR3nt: TGTGCCAGCAGTTCCACCGGGGCAGGGCATGGCTACACCTTC

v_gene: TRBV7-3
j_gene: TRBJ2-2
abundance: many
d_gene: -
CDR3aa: CASSPQSDYTGELFF
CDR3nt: TGTGCCAGCAGCCCGCAGTCGGATTACACCGGGGAGCTGTTTTTT

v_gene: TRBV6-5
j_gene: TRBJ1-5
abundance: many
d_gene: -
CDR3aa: CASSLNGGSQPQHF
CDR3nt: TGTGCCAGCAGTCTCAACGGGGGGAGTCAGCCCCAGCATTTT